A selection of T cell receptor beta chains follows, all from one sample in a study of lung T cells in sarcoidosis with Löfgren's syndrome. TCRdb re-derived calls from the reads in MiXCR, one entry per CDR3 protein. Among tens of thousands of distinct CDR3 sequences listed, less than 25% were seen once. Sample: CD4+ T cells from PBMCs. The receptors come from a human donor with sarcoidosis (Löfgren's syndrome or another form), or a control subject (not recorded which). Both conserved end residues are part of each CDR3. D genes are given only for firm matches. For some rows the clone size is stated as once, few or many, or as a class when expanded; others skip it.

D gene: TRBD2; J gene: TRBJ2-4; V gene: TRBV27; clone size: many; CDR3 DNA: TGTGCCAGCAGTTTACGGGGGGACGGAAACATTCAGTACTTC; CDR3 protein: CASSLRGDGNIQYF
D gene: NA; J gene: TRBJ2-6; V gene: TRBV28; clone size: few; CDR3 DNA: TGTGCCAGTTGTATAGGGGGTGGAGGGGCCAACGTCCTGACTTTC; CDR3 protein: CASCIGGGGANVLTF
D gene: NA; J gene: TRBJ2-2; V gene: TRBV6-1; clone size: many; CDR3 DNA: TGTGCCAGCAGTTCGAGAGGGACCGGGGAGCTGTTTTTT; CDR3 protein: CASSSRGTGELFF
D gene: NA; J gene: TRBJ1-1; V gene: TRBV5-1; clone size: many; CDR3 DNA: TGCGCCAGCAGCTTGAGTGGTTCCGGGGGGGGCGCTGAAGCTTTCTTT; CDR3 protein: CASSLSGSGGGAEAFF
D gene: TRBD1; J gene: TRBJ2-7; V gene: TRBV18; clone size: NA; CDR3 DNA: TGTGCCAGCTCACCTGGGACAGGGAGCGACGAGCAGTACTTC; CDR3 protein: CASSPGTGSDEQYF
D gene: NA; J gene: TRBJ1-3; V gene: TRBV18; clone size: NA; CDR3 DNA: TGTGCCAGCTCACCACGGACTGAGCCCTCTGTAAACACCATATATTTT; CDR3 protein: CASSPRTEPSVNTIYF
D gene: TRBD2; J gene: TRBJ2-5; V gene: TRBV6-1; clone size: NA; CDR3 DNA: TGTGCCGGAGTAGAAGCGGGGGGCGGTGAGACCCAGTACTTC; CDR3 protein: CAGVEAGGGETQYF
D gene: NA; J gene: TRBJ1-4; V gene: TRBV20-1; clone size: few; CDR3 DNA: TGCAGTGCTAGAGCGGGGACCGGTAATGAAAAACTGTTTTTT; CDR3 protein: CSARAGTGNEKLFF
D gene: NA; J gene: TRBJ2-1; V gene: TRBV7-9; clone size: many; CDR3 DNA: TGTGCCAGCAGCGAAAGGGAAGTAAGGCAGTTCTTC; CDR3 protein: CASSEREVRQFF
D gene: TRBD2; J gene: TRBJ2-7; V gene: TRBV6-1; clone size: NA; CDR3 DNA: TGTGCCAGCAGCTCCTTTTTGGGGGGGATCGGTTCCTACGGGCAGTACTTC; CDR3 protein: CASSSFLGGIGSYGQYF
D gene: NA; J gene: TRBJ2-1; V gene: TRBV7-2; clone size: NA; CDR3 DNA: TGTGCCAGCACCCGTGGGGTTGGGGTCAATGAGCAGTTCTTC; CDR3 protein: CASTRGVGVNEQFF
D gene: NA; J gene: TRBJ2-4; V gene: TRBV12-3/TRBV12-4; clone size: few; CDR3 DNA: TGTGCCAGCACTCTCGGACAGAAAAACATTCAGTACTTC; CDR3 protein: CASTLGQKNIQYF
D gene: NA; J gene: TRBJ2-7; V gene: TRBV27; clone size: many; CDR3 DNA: TGTGCCAGCAGTTTCACCACCAAACTACGGAGAGAGTACTTC; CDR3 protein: CASSFTTKLRREYF
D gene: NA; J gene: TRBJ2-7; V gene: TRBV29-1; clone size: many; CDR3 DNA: TGCAGCGTTGAAGATCTTGTACAGGAAGGCTACTACGAGCAGTACTTC; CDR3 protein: CSVEDLVQEGYYEQYF
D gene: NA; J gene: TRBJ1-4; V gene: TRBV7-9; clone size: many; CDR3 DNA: TGTGCCAGCAGCTTATTTGCAACTAATGAAAAACTGTTTTTT; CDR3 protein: CASSLFATNEKLFF
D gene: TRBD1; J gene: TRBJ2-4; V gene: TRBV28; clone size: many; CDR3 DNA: TGTGCCAGCAGCCCGTCCGGGACAGGGCAAGACATTCAGTACTTC; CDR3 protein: CASSPSGTGQDIQYF